This T cell receptor beta chain is from a study of shared clonotypes between healthy human individuals. The V end was cut by 1 base, the J end by 6 bases, with 13 bases between. Germline V gives CDR1 SGHNT, CDR2 YYREEE (reference sequence). CDR3 length: 15 amino acids. A CD45RA+ naive subset and a CD45RA-negative memory subset were split from CD4+ cells. Data came from immunoSEQ multiplex PCR; TCRdb stores just in-frame clones and leaves some out. There are roughly 2.2 million clones in the sample; 90% to 95% occur only once, and about 0.41% lies in the top ten. The gene calls are TRBV5-4 and TRBJ2-2, with D perhaps matching TRBD1 (6 bases). Material for sequencing was naive CD4+ T cells from PBMCs. The sample's subset: CD45RA+ positively selected. The TCR was taken from a man aged 18 to 29 in good health. Some clones in this sample may be carry-over from other donors' samples. This chain's CDR3 is CASSLFQGTAGELFF. Here the CDR3 DNA reads TGTGCCAGCAGCTTGTTCCAGGGGACCGCCGGGGAGCTGTTTTTT.